This T cell receptor beta chain was identified during a study of human T cells and chemical hapten exposure. Specified time point: pre-sensitization, week 0. Treatment given: therapeutic diphenylcyclopropenone sensitization with weekly scalp DPC. Using its own MiXCR run on the RACE reads, TCRdb lists one record per CDR3 protein. The sample has 300,000 to 450,000 distinct CDR3 sequences, 5.1% seen once. Germline V gene data show CDR1 as DFQATT and CDR2 as SNEGSKA (reference sequence). V was pared by 6 bases and J by 4 bases, with 8 bases between. This CDR3 has 11 residues. This clonotype was seen many times. The antigen is not known. Study-wide results and caveats: Among expanded TCRs, significantly more large CDR3 similarity clusters formed than among controls.

The receptor was isolated from a woman aged 45-60 years with alopecia areata. Some clones in this sample may be carry-over from other donors' samples. V gene TRBV20-1 combines with J gene TRBJ2-3, with D possibly matching TRBD2 (6 bases). Here the sequenced sample was whole blood, taken in connection with sensitization to the hapten diphenylcyclopropenone (DPC). The DNA of the CDR3 is TGCAGTGCCGGAGGGGCAGATACGCAGTATTTT. Translation: CSAGGADTQYF.